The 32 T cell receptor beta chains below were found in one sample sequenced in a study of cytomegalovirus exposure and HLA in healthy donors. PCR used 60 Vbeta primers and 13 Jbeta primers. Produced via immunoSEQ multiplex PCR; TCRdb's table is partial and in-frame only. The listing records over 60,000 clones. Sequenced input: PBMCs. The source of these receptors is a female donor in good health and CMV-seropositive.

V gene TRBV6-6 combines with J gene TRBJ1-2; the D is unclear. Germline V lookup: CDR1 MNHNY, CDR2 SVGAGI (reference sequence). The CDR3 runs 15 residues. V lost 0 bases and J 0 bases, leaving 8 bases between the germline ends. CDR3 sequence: CASSYSSGTNYGYTF. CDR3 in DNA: TGTGCCAGCAGTTACTCGTCGGGTACTAACTATGGCTACACCTTC.

The CDR3, as DNA: TGTGCCAGCAGCCGCATCCTTCGGGACACTGAAGCTTTCTTT. Translation: CASSRILRDTEAFF. The rearrangement uses TRBV7-2 and TRBJ1-1; D not certain. The V and J ends lost 5 bases and 3 bases respectively, with 13 bases between them. The CDR3 loop spans 14 amino acids. Germline V lookup: CDR1 SGHTA, CDR2 FQGNSA.

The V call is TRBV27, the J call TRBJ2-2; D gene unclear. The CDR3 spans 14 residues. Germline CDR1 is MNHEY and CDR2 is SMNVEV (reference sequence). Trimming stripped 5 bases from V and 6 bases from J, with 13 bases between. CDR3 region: CASSLVSHSGELFF. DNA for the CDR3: TGTGCCAGCAGTCTAGTTTCTCACTCCGGGGAGCTGTTTTTT.

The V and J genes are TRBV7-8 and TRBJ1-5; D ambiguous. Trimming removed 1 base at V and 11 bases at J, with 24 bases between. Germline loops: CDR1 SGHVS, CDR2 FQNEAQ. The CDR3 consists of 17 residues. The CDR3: CASSLGSQYGEKVSQHF. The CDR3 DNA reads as TGTGCCAGCAGCTTAGGATCGCAGTACGGGGAGAAGGTTTCCCAGCATTTT.

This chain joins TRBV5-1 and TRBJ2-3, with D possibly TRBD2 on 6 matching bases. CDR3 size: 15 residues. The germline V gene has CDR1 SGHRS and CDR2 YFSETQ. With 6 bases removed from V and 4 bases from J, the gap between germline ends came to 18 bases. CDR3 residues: CASNDGRGGADTQYF. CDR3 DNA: TGCGCCAGCAACGACGGGAGAGGTGGCGCAGATACGCAGTATTTT. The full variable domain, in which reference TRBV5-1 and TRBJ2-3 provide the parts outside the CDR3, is KAGVTQTPRYLIKTRGQQVTLSCSPISGHRSVSWYQQTPGQGLQFLFEYFSETQRNKGNFPGRFSGRQFSNSRSEMNVSTLELGDSALYLCASNDGRGGADTQYFGPGTRLTVL.

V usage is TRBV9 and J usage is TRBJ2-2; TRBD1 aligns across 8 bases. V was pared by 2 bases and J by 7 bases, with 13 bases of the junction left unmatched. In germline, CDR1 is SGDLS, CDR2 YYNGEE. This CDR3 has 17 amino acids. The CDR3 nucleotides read TGTGCCAGCAGCGTCCTTGGACAGGGTCAAACACGCGGGGAGCTGTTTTTT. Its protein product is CASSVLGQGQTRGELFF.

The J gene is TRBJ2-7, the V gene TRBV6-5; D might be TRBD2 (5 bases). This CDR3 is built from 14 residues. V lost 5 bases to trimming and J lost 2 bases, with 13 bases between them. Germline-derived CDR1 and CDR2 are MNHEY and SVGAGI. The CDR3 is CASSAVASAYEQYF. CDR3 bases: TGTGCCAGCAGTGCTGTAGCGTCTGCCTACGAGCAGTACTTC.

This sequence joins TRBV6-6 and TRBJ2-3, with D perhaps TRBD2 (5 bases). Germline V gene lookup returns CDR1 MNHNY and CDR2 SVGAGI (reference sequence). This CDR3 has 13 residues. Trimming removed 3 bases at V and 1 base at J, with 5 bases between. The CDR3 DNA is TGTGCCAGCAGTTATAGCGGCACAGATACGCAGTATTTT. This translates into CASSYSGTDTQYF.

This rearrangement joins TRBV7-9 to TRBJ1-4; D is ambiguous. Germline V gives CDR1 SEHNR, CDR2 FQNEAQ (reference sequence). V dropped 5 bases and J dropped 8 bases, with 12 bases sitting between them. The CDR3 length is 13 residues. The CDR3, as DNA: TGTGCCAGCAGCCCCCCCGGGAGGGAAAAACTGTTTTTT. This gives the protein CASSPPGREKLFF.

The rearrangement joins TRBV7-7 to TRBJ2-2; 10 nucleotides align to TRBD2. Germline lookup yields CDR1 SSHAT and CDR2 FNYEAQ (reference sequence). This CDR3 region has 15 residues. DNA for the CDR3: TGTGCTAGCTTAGCGGGAGGCCCTAGTGCCGGGGAGCTGTTTTTT. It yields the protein CASLAGGPSAGELFF.

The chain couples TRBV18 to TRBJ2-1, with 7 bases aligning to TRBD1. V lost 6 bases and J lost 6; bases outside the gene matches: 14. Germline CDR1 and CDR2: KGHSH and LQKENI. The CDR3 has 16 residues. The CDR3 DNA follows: TGTGCCAGCTCGGGACAGATCATCGAGGGATTCAATGAGCAGTTCTTC. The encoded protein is CASSGQIIEGFNEQFF.

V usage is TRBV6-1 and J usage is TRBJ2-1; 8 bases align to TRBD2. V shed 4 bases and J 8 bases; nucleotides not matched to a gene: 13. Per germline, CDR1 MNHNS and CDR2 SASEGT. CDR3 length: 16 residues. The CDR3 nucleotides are TGTGCCAGCAGTGTATCTAGCGGGTTTTCATTCGATGAGCAGTTCTTC. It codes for CASSVSSGFSFDEQFF.

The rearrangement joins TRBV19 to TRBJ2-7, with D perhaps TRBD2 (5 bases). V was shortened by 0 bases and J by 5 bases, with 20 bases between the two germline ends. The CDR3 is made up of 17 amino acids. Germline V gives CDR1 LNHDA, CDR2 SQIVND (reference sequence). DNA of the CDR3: TGTGCCAGTAGTATAGATCTTTTGGCGGGCGTCCGCCACGAGCAGTACTTC. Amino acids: CASSIDLLAGVRHEQYF.

The CDR3 protein is CASTRQGQVGELFF. DNA of the CDR3: TGTGCCAGCACCCGGCAGGGTCAGGTCGGGGAGCTGTTTTTT. This chain joins TRBV5-4 and TRBJ2-2, with D possibly being TRBD1 (5 bases). CDR1 is SGHNT and CDR2 is YYREEE in the germline V gene (reference sequence). The CDR3 is 14 amino acids. Trimming stripped 6 bases from V and 7 bases from J, with 16 bases between.

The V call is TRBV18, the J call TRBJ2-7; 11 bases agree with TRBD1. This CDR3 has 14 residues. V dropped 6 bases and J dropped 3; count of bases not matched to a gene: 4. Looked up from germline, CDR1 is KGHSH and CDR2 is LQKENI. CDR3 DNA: TGTGCCAGCTCGTCCGGGACAGGGGGCTACGAGCAGTACTTC. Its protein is CASSSGTGGYEQYF.

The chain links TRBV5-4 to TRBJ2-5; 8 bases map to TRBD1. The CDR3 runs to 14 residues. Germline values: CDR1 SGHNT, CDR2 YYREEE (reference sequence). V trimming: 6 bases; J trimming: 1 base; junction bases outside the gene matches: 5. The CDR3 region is CASTTDRVQETQYF. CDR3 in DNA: TGTGCCAGCACCACGGACAGGGTCCAAGAGACCCAGTACTTC.

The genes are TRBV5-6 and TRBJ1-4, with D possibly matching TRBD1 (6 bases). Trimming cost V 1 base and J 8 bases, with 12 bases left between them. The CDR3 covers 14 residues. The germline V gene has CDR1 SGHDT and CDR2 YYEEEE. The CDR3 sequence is CASSLPGVGEKLFF. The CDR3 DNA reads TGTGCCAGCAGCTTGCCAGGGGTGGGGGAAAAACTGTTTTTT.

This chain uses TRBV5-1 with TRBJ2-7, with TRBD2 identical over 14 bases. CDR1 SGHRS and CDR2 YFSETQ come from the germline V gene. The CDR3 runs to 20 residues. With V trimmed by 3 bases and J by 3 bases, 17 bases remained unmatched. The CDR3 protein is CASSSRSETSGRALSYEQYF. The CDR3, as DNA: TGCGCCAGCAGCTCCCGATCGGAGACTAGCGGGAGGGCCCTCAGCTACGAGCAGTACTTC. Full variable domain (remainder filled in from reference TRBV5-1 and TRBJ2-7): KAGVTQTPRYLIKTRGQQVTLSCSPISGHRSVSWYQQTPGQGLQFLFEYFSETQRNKGNFPGRFSGRQFSNSRSEMNVSTLELGDSALYLCASSSRSETSGRALSYEQYFGPGTRLTVT.

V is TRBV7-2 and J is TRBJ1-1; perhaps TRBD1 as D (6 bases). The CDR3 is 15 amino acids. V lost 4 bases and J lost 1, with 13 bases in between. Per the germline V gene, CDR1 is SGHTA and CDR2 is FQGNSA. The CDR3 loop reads CASSSGVIRNTEAFF. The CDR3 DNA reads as TGTGCCAGCAGCTCAGGGGTTATTAGGAACACTGAAGCTTTCTTT.

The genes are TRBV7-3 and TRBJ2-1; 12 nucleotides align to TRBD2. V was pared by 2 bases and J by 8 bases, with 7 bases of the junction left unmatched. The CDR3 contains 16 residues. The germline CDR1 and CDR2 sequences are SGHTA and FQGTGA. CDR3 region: CASSLRLAGVSDEQFF. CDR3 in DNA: TGTGCCAGCAGCTTACGACTAGCGGGAGTTTCTGATGAGCAGTTCTTC. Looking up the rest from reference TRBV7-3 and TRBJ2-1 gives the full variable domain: GAGVSQTPSNKVTEKGKYVELRCDPISGHTALYWYRQSLGQGPEFLIYFQGTGAADDSGLPNDRFFAVRPEGSVSTLKIQRTERGDSAVYLCASSLRLAGVSDEQFFGPGTRLTVL.

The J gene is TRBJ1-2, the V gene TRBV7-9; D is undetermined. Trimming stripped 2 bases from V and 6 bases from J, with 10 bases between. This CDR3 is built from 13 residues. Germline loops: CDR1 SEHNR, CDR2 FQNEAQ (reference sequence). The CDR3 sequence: CASSLLTVNGYTF. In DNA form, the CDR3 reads TGTGCCAGCAGCTTACTGACTGTAAATGGCTACACCTTC.

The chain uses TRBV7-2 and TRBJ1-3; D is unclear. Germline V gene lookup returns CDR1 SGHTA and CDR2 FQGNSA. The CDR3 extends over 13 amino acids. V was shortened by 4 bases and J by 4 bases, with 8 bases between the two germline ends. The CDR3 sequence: CASSSRHGNTIYF. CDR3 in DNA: TGTGCCAGCAGCTCCCGACACGGAAACACCATATATTTT.

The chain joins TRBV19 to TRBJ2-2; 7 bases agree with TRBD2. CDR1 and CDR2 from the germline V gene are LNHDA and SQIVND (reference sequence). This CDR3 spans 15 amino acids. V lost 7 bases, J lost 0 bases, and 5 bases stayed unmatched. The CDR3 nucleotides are TGTGCCAGTACCGCGGGGGTTGCGAACACCGGGGAGCTGTTTTTT. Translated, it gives CASTAGVANTGELFF. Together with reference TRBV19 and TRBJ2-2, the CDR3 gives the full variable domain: DGGITQSPKYLFRKEGQNVTLSCEQNLNHDAMYWYRQDPGQGLRLIYYSQIVNDFQKGDIAEGYSVSREKKESFPLTVTSAQKNPTAFYLCASTAGVANTGELFFGEGSRLTVL.

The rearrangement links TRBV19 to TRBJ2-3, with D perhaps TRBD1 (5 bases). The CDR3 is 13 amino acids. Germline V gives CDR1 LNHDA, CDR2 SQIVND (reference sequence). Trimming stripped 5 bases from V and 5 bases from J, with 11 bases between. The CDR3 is CASSLGQRDTQYF. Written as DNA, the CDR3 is TGTGCCAGTAGTCTGGGGCAGCGAGATACGCAGTATTTT.

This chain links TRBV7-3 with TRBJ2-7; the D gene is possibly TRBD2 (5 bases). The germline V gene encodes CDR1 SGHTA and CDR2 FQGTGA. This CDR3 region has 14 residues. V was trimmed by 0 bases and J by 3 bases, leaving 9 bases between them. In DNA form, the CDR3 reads TGTGCCAGCAGCTTAACGGCCAGCGGCTACGAGCAGTACTTC. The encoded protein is CASSLTASGYEQYF. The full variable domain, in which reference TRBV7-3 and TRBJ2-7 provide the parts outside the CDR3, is GAGVSQTPSNKVTEKGKYVELRCDPISGHTALYWYRQSLGQGPEFLIYFQGTGAADDSGLPNDRFFAVRPEGSVSTLKIQRTERGDSAVYLCASSLTASGYEQYFGPGTRLTVT.

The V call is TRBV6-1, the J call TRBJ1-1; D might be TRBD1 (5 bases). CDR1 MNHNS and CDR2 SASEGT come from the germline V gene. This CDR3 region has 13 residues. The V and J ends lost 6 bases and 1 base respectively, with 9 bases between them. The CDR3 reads CASRTQENTEAFF. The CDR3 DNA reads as TGTGCCAGCAGAACACAGGAGAACACTGAAGCTTTCTTT.

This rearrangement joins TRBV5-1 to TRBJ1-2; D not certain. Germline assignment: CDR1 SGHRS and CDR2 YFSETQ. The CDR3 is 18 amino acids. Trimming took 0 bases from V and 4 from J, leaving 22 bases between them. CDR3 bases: TGCGCCAGCAGCTTGGCACTTATGGGAATGGAGAGGGCCTATGGCTACACCTTC. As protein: CASSLALMGMERAYGYTF.

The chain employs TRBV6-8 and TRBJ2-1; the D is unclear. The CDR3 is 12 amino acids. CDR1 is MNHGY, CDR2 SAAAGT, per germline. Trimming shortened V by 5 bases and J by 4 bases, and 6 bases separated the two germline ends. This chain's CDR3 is CASSPSYNEQFF. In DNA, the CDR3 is TGTGCCAGCAGTCCCTCTTACAATGAGCAGTTCTTC.

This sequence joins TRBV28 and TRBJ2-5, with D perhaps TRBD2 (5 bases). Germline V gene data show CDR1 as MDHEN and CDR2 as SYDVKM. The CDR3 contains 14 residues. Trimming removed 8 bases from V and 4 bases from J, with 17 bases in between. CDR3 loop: CASLRRAAGETQYF. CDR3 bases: TGTGCCAGCTTACGGCGGGCGGCCGGAGAGACCCAGTACTTC.

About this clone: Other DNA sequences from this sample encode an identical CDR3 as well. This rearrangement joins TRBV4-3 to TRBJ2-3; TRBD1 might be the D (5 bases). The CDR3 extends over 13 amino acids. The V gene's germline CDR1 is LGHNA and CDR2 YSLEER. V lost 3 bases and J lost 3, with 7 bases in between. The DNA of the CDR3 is TGCGCCAGCAGCCAGGGGCCGACAGATACGCAGTATTTT. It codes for CASSQGPTDTQYF.

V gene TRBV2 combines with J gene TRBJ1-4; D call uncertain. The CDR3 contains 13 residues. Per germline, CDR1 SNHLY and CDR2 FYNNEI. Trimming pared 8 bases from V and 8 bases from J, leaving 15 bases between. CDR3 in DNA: TGTGCCAGCGACAACGGGGTACGCGAAAAACTGTTTTTT. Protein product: CASDNGVREKLFF.

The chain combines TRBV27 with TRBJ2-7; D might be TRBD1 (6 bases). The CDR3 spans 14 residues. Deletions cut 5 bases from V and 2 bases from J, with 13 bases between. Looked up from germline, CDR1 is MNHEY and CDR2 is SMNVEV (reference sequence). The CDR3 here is CASSAGTLAYEQYF. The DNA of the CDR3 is TGTGCCAGCAGTGCCGGGACACTCGCCTACGAGCAGTACTTC.